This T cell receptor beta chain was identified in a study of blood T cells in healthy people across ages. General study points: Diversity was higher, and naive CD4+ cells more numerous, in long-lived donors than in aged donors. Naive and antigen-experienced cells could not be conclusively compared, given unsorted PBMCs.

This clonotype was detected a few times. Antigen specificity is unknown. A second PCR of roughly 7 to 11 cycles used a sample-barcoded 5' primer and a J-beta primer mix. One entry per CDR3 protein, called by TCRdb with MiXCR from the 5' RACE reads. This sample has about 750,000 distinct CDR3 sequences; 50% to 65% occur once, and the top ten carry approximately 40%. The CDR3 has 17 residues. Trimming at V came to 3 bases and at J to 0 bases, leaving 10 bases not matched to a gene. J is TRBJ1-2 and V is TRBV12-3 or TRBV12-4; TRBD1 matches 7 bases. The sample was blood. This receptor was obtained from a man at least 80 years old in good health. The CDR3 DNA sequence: TGTGCCAGCAGTTTGACCTCACGGGACAGAGCTAACTATGGCTACACCTTC. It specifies CASSLTSRDRANYGYTF.